This T cell receptor (beta chain) was recovered during a study of T-cell reconstitution after alpha-beta-depleted transplantation in children. The study, taken as a whole, reports: One year after transplant, T-cell counts and diversity came mostly from newly produced T cells.

To note about this clonotype: Its antigen remains unknown.

For TCRbeta, the library was prepared with unique molecular identifiers. TCRdb passed the PCR reads through MiXCR, listing each CDR3 protein once. The data hold almost 250,000 distinct CDR3 sequences, with 20% to 30% observed a single time. CDR1 is SQVTM, CDR2 ANQGSEA, per germline. The V segment lost 4 bases and the J segment 6 bases; nucleotides outside the gene matches: 8. The length of the CDR3 is 14 residues. The genes are TRBV29-1 and TRBJ2-4; 8 bases are a match to TRBD1. The sample was PBMCs, taken before TCRalphabeta/CD19-depleted stem cell transplant. The sequence derives from a girl aged 2-9 years with Fanconi anemia, due to receive a stem cell transplant. The CDR3 spells CSVAGTGSINIQYF. The CDR3 nucleotides read TGCAGCGTTGCCGGGACAGGATCTATAAACATTCAGTACTTC.